This T cell receptor (beta chain) was identified in a study of blood T cell repertoires in COVID-19. On the study more broadly: Collection of acute and convalescent COVID-19 samples took place in the United States, Italy and Spain. T cells, B-cell-depleted T cells, or PBMCs supplied cDNA or gDNA.

This clone was seen once. Authors' data handling: Scientists estimated how many nucleated cells there were by amplifying reference gene primers. The method was immunoSEQ multiplex PCR; TCRdb's version includes in-frame clones alone and lacks a portion of them. The V and J calls and clone size are taken from that table; D and trimming were inferred from the DNA. The data show 150,000 to 200,000 clones, 90% to 95% seen once. Germline loops: CDR1 SGDLS, CDR2 YYNGEE. The junction had 15 bases not matched to a gene; V was cut back by 3 bases and J by 4 bases. This CDR3 contains 18 residues. The specimen was peripheral blood. V and J are TRBV9 and TRBJ2-2; 7 positions match TRBD2. This receptor was obtained from a woman between 50 and 59 years old with acute or convalescent COVID-19. The CDR3, as DNA: TGTGCCAGCAGCGCCCACCCTAGCGGATCAGGCCTCACCGGGGAGCTGTTTTTT. Protein: CASSAHPSGSGLTGELFF. Full variable domain (remainder filled in from reference TRBV9 and TRBJ2-2): DSGVTQTPKHLITATGQRVTLRCSPRSGDLSVYWYQQSLDQGLQFLIQYYNGEERAKGNILERFSAQQFPDLHSELNLSSLELGDSALYFCASSAHPSGSGLTGELFFGEGSRLTVL.